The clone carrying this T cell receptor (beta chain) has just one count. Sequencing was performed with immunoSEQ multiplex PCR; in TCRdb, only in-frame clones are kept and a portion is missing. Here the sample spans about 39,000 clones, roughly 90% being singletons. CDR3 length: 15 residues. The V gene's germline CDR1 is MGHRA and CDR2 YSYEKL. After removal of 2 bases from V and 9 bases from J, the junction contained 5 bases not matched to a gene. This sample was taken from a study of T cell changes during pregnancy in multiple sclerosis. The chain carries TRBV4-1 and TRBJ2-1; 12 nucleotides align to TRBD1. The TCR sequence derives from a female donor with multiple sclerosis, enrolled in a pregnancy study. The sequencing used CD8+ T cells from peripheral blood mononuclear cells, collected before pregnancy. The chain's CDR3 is CASSQSGQGASEQFF. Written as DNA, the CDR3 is TGCGCCAGCAGCCAATCGGGACAGGGGGCCAGTGAGCAGTTCTTC.